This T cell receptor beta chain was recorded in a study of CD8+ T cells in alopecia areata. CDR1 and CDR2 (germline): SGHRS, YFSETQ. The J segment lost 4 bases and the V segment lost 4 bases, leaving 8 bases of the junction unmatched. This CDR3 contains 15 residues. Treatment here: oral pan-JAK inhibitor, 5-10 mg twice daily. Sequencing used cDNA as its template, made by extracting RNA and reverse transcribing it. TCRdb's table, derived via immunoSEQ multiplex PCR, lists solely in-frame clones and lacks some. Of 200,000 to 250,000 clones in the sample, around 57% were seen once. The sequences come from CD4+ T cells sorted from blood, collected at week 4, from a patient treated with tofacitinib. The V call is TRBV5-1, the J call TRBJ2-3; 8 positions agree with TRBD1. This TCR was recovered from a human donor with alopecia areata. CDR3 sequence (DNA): TGCGCCAGCAGCCGTGACAGGGGCCAAGCAGATACGCAGTATTTT. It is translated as CASSRDRGQADTQYF.